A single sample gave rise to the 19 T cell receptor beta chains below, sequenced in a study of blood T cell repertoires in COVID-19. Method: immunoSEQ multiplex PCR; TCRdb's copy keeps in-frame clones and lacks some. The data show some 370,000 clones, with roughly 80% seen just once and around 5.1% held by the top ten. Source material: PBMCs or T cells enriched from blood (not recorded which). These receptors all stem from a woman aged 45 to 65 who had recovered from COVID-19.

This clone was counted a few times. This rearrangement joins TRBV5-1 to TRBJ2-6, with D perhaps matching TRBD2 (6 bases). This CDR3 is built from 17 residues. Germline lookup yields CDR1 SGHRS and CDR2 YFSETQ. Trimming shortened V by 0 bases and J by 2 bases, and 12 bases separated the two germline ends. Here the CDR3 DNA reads TGCGCCAGCAGCTTGGTTTTTGCGGGAACTGGGGCCAACGTCCTGACTTTC. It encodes CASSLVFAGTGANVLTF.

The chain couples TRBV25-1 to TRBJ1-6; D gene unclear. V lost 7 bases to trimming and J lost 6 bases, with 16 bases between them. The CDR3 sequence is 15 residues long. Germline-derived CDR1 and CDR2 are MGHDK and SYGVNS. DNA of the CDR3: TGTGCCAGCAAATCCGCCACCACCAGTAATTCACCCCTCCACTTT. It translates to CASKSATTSNSPLHF.

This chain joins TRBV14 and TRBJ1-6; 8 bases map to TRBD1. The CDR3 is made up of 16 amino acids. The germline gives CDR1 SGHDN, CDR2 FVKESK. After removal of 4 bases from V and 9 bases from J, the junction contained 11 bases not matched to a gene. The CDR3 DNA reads TGTGCCAGCAGCCTAGTAACCGGACAGGGAGGTTCACCCCTCCACTTT. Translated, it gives CASSLVTGQGGSPLHF.

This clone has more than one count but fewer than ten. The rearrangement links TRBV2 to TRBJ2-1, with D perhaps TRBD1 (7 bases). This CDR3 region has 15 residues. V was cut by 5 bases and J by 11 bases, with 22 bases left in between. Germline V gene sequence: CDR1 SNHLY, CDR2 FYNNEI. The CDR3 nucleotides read TGTGCCAGCAGTCTATCGGTCCGGCGGGACAGCAAGCAGTTCTTC. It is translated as CASSLSVRRDSKQFF. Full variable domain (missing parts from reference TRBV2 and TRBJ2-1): EPEVTQTPSHQVTQMGQEVILRCVPISNHLYFYWYRQILGQKVEFLVSFYNNEISEKSEIFDDQFSVERPDGSNFTLKIRSTKLEDSAMYFCASSLSVRRDSKQFFGPGTRLTVL.

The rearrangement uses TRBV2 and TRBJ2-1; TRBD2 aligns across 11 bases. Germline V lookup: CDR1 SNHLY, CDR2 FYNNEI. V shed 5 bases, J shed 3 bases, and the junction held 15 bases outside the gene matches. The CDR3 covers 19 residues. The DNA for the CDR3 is TGTGCCAGCAGTCAGGGGGGGCGGACTAGCGGGTTAGTCTACAATGAGCAGTTCTTC. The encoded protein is CASSQGGRTSGLVYNEQFF.

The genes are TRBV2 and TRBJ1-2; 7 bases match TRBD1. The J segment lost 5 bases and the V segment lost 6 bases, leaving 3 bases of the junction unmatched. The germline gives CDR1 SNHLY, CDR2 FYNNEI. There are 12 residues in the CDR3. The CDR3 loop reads CASSPRGYGYTF. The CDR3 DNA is TGTGCCAGCAGCCCCAGGGGGTATGGCTACACCTTC.

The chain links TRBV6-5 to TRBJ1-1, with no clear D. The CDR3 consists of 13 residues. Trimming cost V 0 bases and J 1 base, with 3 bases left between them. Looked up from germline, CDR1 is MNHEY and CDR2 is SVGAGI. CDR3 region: CASSYSQNTEAFF. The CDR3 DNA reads TGTGCCAGCAGTTACTCACAGAACACTGAAGCTTTCTTT.

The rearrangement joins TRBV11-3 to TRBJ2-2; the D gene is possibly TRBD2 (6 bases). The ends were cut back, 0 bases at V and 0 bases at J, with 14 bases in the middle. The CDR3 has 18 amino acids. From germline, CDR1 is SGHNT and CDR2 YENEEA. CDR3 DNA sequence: TGTGCCAGCAGCTTAGATCCCGCGGGAAACGCGAACACCGGGGAGCTGTTTTTT. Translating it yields CASSLDPAGNANTGELFF. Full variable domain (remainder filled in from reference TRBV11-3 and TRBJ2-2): EAGVVQSPRYKIIEKKQPVAFWCNPISGHNTLYWYLQNLGQGPELLIRYENEEAVDDSQLPKDRFSAERLKGVDSTLKIQPAELGDSAVYLCASSLDPAGNANTGELFFGEGSRLTVL.

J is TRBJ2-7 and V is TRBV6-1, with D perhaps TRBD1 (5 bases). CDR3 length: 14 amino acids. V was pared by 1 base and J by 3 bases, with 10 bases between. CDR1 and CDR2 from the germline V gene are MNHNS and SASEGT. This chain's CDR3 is CASSEDRIFYEQYF. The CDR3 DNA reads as TGTGCCAGCAGTGAAGACAGGATTTTCTACGAGCAGTACTTC.

The DNA of the CDR3 is TGCAGTGCTAGTGCGACGACTAGCGGGATCACAGATACGCAGTATTTT. This sequence encodes CSASATTSGITDTQYF. The chain joins TRBV20-1 to TRBJ2-3; 11 positions agree with TRBD2. In germline, CDR1 is DFQATT, CDR2 SNEGSKA (reference sequence). The J segment lost 2 bases and the V segment lost 3 bases, leaving 7 bases of the junction unmatched. The CDR3 has 16 residues.

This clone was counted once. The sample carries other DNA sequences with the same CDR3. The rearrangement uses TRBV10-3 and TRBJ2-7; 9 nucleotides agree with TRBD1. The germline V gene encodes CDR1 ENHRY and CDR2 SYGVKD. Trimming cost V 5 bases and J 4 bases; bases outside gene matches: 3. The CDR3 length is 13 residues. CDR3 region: CAISRDRAYEQYF. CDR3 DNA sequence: TGTGCCATCAGTCGGGACAGGGCTTACGAGCAGTACTTC.

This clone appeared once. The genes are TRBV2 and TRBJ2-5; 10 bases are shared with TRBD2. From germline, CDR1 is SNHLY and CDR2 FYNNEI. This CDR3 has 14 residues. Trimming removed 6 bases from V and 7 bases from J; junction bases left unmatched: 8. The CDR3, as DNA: TGTGCCAGCAGACTAGCGGGGACCTTACGGACCCAGTACTTC. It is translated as CASRLAGTLRTQYF. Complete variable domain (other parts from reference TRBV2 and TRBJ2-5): EPEVTQTPSHQVTQMGQEVILRCVPISNHLYFYWYRQILGQKVEFLVSFYNNEISEKSEIFDDQFSVERPDGSNFTLKIRSTKLEDSAMYFCASRLAGTLRTQYFGPGTRLLVL.

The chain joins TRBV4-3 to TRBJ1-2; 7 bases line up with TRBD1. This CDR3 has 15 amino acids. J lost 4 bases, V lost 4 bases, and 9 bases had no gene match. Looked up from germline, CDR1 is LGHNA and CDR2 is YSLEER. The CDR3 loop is CASSPMTGSGYGYTF. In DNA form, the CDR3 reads TGCGCCAGCAGCCCTATGACAGGGTCTGGCTATGGCTACACCTTC.

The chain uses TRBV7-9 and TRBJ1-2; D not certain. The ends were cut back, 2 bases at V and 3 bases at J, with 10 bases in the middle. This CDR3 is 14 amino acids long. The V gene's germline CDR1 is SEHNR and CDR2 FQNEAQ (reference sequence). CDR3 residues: CASSLSSGDYGYTF. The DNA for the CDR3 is TGTGCCAGCAGCTTATCCTCCGGAGACTATGGCTACACCTTC.

CDR3: CASRSTGVDEQYF. The CDR3 bases are TGCGCCAGCAGGTCGACAGGGGTCGACGAGCAGTACTTC. The gene calls are TRBV5-1 and TRBJ2-7, with 8 bases identical to TRBD1. The CDR3 sequence is 13 residues long. Germline CDR1 is SGHRS and CDR2 is YFSETQ. The V segment lost 5 bases and the J segment 5 bases; nucleotides outside the gene matches: 6.

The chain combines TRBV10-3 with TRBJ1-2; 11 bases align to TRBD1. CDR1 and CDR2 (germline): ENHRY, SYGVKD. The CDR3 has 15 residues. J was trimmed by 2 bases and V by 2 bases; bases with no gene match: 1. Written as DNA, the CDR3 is TGTGCCATCAGTGAGGGGACAGGGGGAAACTATGGCTACACCTTC. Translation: CAISEGTGGNYGYTF.

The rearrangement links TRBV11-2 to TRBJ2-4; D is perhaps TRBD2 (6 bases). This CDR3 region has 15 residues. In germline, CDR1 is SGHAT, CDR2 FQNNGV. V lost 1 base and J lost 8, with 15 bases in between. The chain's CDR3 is CASSLVGTSGDIQYF. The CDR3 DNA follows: TGTGCCAGCAGCTTAGTAGGGACTTCGGGGGACATTCAGTACTTC.

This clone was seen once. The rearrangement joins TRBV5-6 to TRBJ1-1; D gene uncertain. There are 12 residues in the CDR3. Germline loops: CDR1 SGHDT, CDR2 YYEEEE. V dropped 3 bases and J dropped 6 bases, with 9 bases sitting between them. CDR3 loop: CASSSTFAEAFF. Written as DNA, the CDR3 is TGTGCCAGCAGCTCCACATTCGCTGAAGCTTTCTTT.

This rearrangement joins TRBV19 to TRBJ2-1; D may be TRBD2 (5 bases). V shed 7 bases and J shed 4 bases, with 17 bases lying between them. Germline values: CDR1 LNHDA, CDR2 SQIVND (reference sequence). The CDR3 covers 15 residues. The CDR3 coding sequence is TGTGCCAGTACCAAGCGGCTTACCGATTACAATGAGCAGTTCTTC. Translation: CASTKRLTDYNEQFF.